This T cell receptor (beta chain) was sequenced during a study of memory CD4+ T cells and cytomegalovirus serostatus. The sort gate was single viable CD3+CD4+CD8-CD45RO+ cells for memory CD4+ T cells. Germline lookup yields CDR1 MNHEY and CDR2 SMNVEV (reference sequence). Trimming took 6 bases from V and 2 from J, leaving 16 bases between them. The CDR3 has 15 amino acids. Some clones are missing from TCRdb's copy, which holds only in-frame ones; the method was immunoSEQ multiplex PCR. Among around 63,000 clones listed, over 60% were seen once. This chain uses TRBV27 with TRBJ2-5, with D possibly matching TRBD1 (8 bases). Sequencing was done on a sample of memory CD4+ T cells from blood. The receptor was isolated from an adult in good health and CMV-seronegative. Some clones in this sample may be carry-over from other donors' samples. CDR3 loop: CASSYRGGWQETQYF. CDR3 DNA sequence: TGTGCCAGCAGCTACAGGGGGGGTTGGCAAGAGACCCAGTACTTC.